These 27 T cell receptor beta chains share one sample of origin, sequenced in a study of OX40 agonist ivuxolimab in advanced cancers. TCRdb's copy holds only in-frame clones and misses some; the assay was immunoSEQ multiplex PCR. The sample includes 65,000 to 70,000 clones, 80% to 85% of them seen just once. The input for sequencing was CD4+ or CD8+ T cells sorted from blood, taken in a trial of the OX40 agonist ivuxolimab. The origin of the receptors is an adult with an advanced solid tumor such as melanoma, head and neck, liver or kidney cancer.

The gene calls are TRBV18 and TRBJ2-6, with D perhaps given as TRBD1 or TRBD2 (5 bases each). V was trimmed by 0 bases and J by 0 bases, leaving 12 bases between them. This CDR3 contains 18 residues. Germline lookup yields CDR1 KGHSH and CDR2 LQKENI. The CDR3 DNA sequence: TGTGCCAGCTCACCACCACGAGGGGCCACCTCTGGGGCCAACGTCCTGACTTTC. Amino acid sequence: CASSPPRGATSGANVLTF.

V usage is TRBV11-2 and J usage is TRBJ1-1; the match to TRBD1 covers 7 bases. The CDR3 is made up of 14 amino acids. The germline gives CDR1 SGHAT, CDR2 FQNNGV. Trimming took 4 bases from V and 1 from J; bases not matched to a gene: 3. CDR3 amino acids: CASSSRTGNTEAFF. CDR3 coding DNA: TGTGCCAGCAGCTCCAGGACAGGGAACACTGAAGCTTTCTTT.

The gene calls are TRBV6-1 and TRBJ2-1; 12 bases are shared with TRBD2. The CDR3 is 17 residues long. The germline CDR1 and CDR2 sequences are MNHNS and SASEGT. Trimming removed 4 bases from V and 5 bases from J; junction bases left unmatched: 9. The CDR3 region has the DNA TGTGCCAGCAGTGGATACCCTAGCGGGGGGGTTAACAATGAGCAGTTCTTC. Residues: CASSGYPSGGVNNEQFF.

This chain uses TRBV7-8 with TRBJ1-2; no clear D gene. The V gene's germline CDR1 is SGHVS and CDR2 FQNEAQ. The CDR3 runs to 15 residues. V dropped 1 base and J dropped 0 bases, with 9 bases sitting between them. The CDR3 DNA is TGTGCCAGCAGCTTAGTCGCACCCACTAACTATGGCTACACCTTC. Protein sequence: CASSLVAPTNYGYTF.

V is TRBV19 and J is TRBJ1-2, with a tentative D call TRBD1 (5 bases). Per germline, CDR1 LNHDA and CDR2 SQIVND (reference sequence). V was cut by 1 base and J by 4 bases, with 13 bases left in between. The CDR3 contains 15 residues. The CDR3 sequence is CASSIAPGLGYGYTF. CDR3 bases: TGTGCCAGTAGTATAGCCCCAGGGTTAGGCTATGGCTACACCTTC.

The chain combines TRBV5-4 with TRBJ2-3; TRBD1 matches 7 bases. The CDR3 is made up of 14 amino acids. Germline CDR1 is SGHNT and CDR2 is YYREEE (reference sequence). V lost 6 bases and J lost 6; bases outside the gene matches: 10. Here the CDR3 reads CASTKALTGDTQYF. For the CDR3, the DNA is TGTGCCAGCACCAAAGCATTGACAGGGGATACGCAGTATTTT.

The chain joins TRBV4-2 to TRBJ1-2; 8 nucleotides line up with TRBD1. The J segment lost 8 bases and the V segment lost 7 bases, leaving 12 bases of the junction unmatched. The V gene's germline CDR1 is LGHNA and CDR2 YNFKEQ. The CDR3 runs 14 residues. The CDR3 loop is CASTEPDRARGYTF. The CDR3 bases are TGTGCCAGCACGGAACCGGACAGGGCACGCGGCTACACCTTC.

The rearrangement joins TRBV5-6 to TRBJ1-1; perhaps TRBD1 as D (5 bases). Germline assignment: CDR1 SGHDT and CDR2 YYEEEE. The CDR3 covers 14 residues. V dropped 0 bases and J dropped 4 bases, with 10 bases sitting between them. The CDR3 DNA reads TGTGCCAGCAGCTTGGGAGGGAGGGGCACTGAAGCTTTCTTT. This codes for CASSLGGRGTEAFF.

V and J are TRBV28 and TRBJ2-1; 11 nucleotides agree with TRBD2. CDR3 size: 17 residues. Germline V gene sequence: CDR1 MDHEN, CDR2 SYDVKM. The V gene end was trimmed by 5 bases and the J gene end by 5 bases; junction bases not matched to a gene: 11. DNA for the CDR3: TGTGCCAGCAGTATCCGCCGACTAGCGGGAAAGAACAATGAGCAGTTCTTC. Translation gives CASSIRRLAGKNNEQFF.

The CDR3 is CATSRSRGRTEAFF. CDR3 sequence (DNA): TGTGCCACCAGCAGATCCCGGGGGAGGACTGAAGCTTTCTTT. This sequence joins TRBV15 and TRBJ1-1; TRBD1 is a possible D gene (5 bases). From germline, CDR1 is LNHNV and CDR2 YYDKDF (reference sequence). The CDR3 has 14 residues. Trimming removed 2 bases at V and 5 bases at J, with 12 bases between.

The chain employs TRBV9 and TRBJ2-2; 9 bases agree with TRBD1. CDR3 size: 19 residues. Trimming at V came to 4 bases and at J to 0 bases, leaving 13 bases not matched to a gene. Germline V CDR1 and CDR2: SGDLS, YYNGEE. Written as DNA, the CDR3 is TGTGCCAGCAGCACCCGGACAGGGGACTATAACGCGAACACCGGGGAGCTGTTTTTT. Translating gives CASSTRTGDYNANTGELFF.

This chain uses TRBV20-1 with TRBJ2-1, with 7 nucleotides matching TRBD1. Trimming at V came to 3 bases and at J to 12 bases, leaving 5 bases not matched to a gene. Per germline, CDR1 DFQATT and CDR2 SNEGSKA (reference sequence). The CDR3 has 11 amino acids. The CDR3 DNA reads as TGCAGTGCTAGCCTGACAGGGCGGCAGTTCTTC. Translation gives CSASLTGRQFF.

This CDR3 is CASSLLGLGYNEQFF. Written as DNA, the CDR3 is TGTGCCAGCAGCCTTCTTGGACTAGGTTACAATGAGCAGTTCTTC. The chain recombines TRBV14 with TRBJ2-1, with 7 bases aligning to TRBD2. Germline V gives CDR1 SGHDN, CDR2 FVKESK. The V gene end was trimmed by 4 bases and the J gene end by 4 bases; junction bases not matched to a gene: 7. This CDR3 contains 15 residues.

The chain recombines TRBV6-6 with TRBJ2-3, with a weak D call TRBD2 (6 bases). CDR1 MNHNY and CDR2 SVGAGI come from the germline V gene (reference sequence). This CDR3 region has 14 residues. The V end lost 6 bases, the J end lost 3 bases, and 13 bases lay between the germline ends. The CDR3 protein is CASSGGRRTDTQYF. The CDR3 DNA follows: TGTGCCAGCAGCGGGGGTAGAAGAACAGATACGCAGTATTTT.

V usage is TRBV19 and J usage is TRBJ2-5, with 13 positions matching TRBD2. The germline CDR1 and CDR2 sequences are LNHDA and SQIVND (reference sequence). CDR3 length equals 14 residues. J gave up 5 bases and V 6 bases, and 3 bases lay outside the gene matches. CDR3 DNA: TGTGCCAGTAGACTAGCGGGAGGGATGGAGACCCAGTACTTC. Protein sequence: CASRLAGGMETQYF.

The V and J genes are TRBV28 and TRBJ2-7, with 8 bases fitting TRBD1. Looked up from germline, CDR1 is MDHEN and CDR2 is SYDVKM. Trimming at V came to 6 bases and at J to 2 bases, leaving 3 bases not matched to a gene. The CDR3 totals 13 residues. This CDR3 reads CASRDRGPYEQYF. In DNA, the CDR3 is TGTGCCAGCAGAGACAGGGGCCCCTACGAGCAGTACTTC.

In this sample, this clone turned up a few times. This chain connects TRBV7-8 to TRBJ1-5; D gene uncertain. V was clipped by 1 base and J by 0 bases, with 7 bases between them. The CDR3 extends over 15 amino acids. The germline gives CDR1 SGHVS, CDR2 FQNEAQ. This CDR3 is CASSLEGGSNQPQHF. CDR3 bases: TGTGCCAGCAGCTTAGAGGGTGGTAGCAATCAGCCCCAGCATTTT.

This clone was picked up a small number of times. The chain carries TRBV10-1 and TRBJ1-6, with D tentatively TRBD1 (5 bases). Trimming removed 3 bases from V and 4 bases from J, with 7 bases in between. The CDR3 totals 14 residues. Germline V gene lookup returns CDR1 WNHNN and CDR2 SYGVQD (reference sequence). CDR3 residues: CASSEGAYNSPLHF. The CDR3 region has the DNA TGCGCCAGCAGTGAAGGGGCTTATAATTCACCCCTCCACTTT.

This clone came up a few times. The rearrangement links TRBV5-4 to TRBJ2-3, with D possibly being TRBD1 or TRBD2 (5 bases each). V was pared by 4 bases and J by 0 bases, with 15 bases between. Germline-derived CDR1 and CDR2 are SGHNT and YYREEE (reference sequence). The CDR3 loop spans 16 amino acids. The DNA of the CDR3 is TGTGCCAGCAGCAAACCCGGGACGGAGAGCACAGATACGCAGTATTTT. Translated: CASSKPGTESTDTQYF.

The chain employs TRBV5-5 and TRBJ2-1; 7 nucleotides agree with TRBD2. Per the germline V gene, CDR1 is SGHKS and CDR2 is YYEKEE (reference sequence). Germline trimming cut 4 bases from V and 2 bases from J; bases unmatched to any gene: 6. The CDR3 spans 15 residues. The CDR3 DNA is TGTGCCAGCAGCCCGCGGGGGACTCCCTACAATGAGCAGTTCTTC. It yields the protein CASSPRGTPYNEQFF.

This clone occurred a few times. V gene TRBV27 combines with J gene TRBJ1-1, with TRBD1 matching 7 bases. The CDR3 loop spans 15 amino acids. CDR1 MNHEY and CDR2 SMNVEV come from the germline V gene (reference sequence). V lost 7 bases and J lost 0; bases outside the gene matches: 8. The CDR3 nucleotides are TGTGCCAGCATCCAGGACAGGTTCATGAACACTGAAGCTTTCTTT. Protein: CASIQDRFMNTEAFF.

This clone was found once. J is TRBJ2-4 and V is TRBV6-1; tentative D call: TRBD2 (6 bases). This CDR3 comprises 15 residues. Germline V gene data show CDR1 as MNHNS and CDR2 as SASEGT. With 7 bases removed from V and 4 bases from J, the gap between germline ends came to 17 bases. In DNA form, the CDR3 reads TGTGCCAGCACTCCTCCGGGCGCGGGGAAAAACATTCAGTACTTC. Its protein is CASTPPGAGKNIQYF.

The chain has TRBV7-9 and TRBJ2-7, with 13 bases that match TRBD2. Germline CDR1 reads SEHNR; CDR2 reads FQNEAQ (reference sequence). The CDR3 sequence is 17 residues long. The trim removed 5 bases at V and 3 bases at J, leaving 10 bases unmatched. The CDR3 coding sequence is TGTGCCAGCAGCGTAAATGTGGGACTAGCGGGATACTACGAGCAGTACTTC. It codes for CASSVNVGLAGYYEQYF. Based on the CDR3 plus reference TRBV7-9 and TRBJ2-7, the full variable domain is DTGVSQNPRHKITKRGQNVTFRCDPISEHNRLYWYRQTLGQGPEFLTYFQNEAQLEKSRLLSDRFSAERPKGSFSTLEIQRTEQGDSAMYLCASSVNVGLAGYYEQYFGPGTRLTVT.

This sequence joins TRBV2 and TRBJ1-5, with D unresolved. Per the germline V gene, CDR1 is SNHLY and CDR2 is FYNNEI. This CDR3 has 14 amino acids. Trimming shortened V by 2 bases and J by 3 bases, and 8 bases separated the two germline ends. This CDR3 is CASSELSYNQPQHF. The CDR3 DNA follows: TGTGCCAGCAGTGAACTTAGCTACAATCAGCCCCAGCATTTT.

V and J are TRBV6-5 and TRBJ2-7, with TRBD1 matching 9 bases. Germline assignment: CDR1 MNHEY and CDR2 SVGAGI. The CDR3 covers 15 residues. The trim removed 4 bases at V and 3 bases at J, leaving 7 bases unmatched. The CDR3: CASSSPGQGGYEQYF. The CDR3 coding sequence is TGTGCCAGCAGTTCCCCGGGACAGGGAGGCTACGAGCAGTACTTC.

The table lists this clone with a few counts. CDR3 protein: CASSSSLGGGVYGYTF. The CDR3, as DNA: TGTGCCAGCAGTTCTAGCCTTGGTGGGGGTGTCTATGGCTACACCTTC. The J gene is TRBJ1-2, the V gene TRBV28; D might be TRBD1 (5 bases). There are 16 residues in the CDR3. Germline lookup yields CDR1 MDHEN and CDR2 SYDVKM. V lost 4 bases to trimming and J lost 4 bases, with 19 bases between them.

The J gene is TRBJ2-4, the V gene TRBV9; the D gene is possibly TRBD1 (6 bases). Trimming cost V 4 bases and J 0 bases, with 20 bases left between them. The CDR3 consists of 18 residues. The germline V gene has CDR1 SGDLS and CDR2 YYNGEE. The CDR3 region is CASSPRTVPRLAKNIQYF. The CDR3 DNA reads TGTGCCAGCAGCCCCAGGACAGTCCCCCGACTAGCCAAAAACATTCAGTACTTC.